This T cell receptor (beta chain) was sequenced for a study of graft-versus-host responses after intestinal transplantation. Across the study: Recipients were given multivisceral, liver-intestinal, or isolated intestinal transplants. The whole recipient group had anti-thymocyte globulin induction followed by tacrolimus and steroids for roughly three years. Regarding the study as a whole: Those patients showing graft-donor T cell macrochimerism displayed high graft-versus-host to host-versus-graft clonal ratios in allografts.

The assay was immunoSEQ multiplex PCR, and TCRdb's table has in-frame clones only and misses some. The top ten clones hold around 0.72% of a sample with about 29,000 clones, 85% to 95% of them seen once. A word on this clone: Its antigen is not identified.

The TCR comes from a human patient who received an intestinal transplant, so some T cells may come from the graft donor. The sample here was PBMCs, taken roughly 68 days after intestinal transplant.

CDR3 coding DNA: TGTGCCAGCAGCCCACGAACGGGACAGGGGGTCACTGAAGCTTTCTTT. It specifies CASSPRTGQGVTEAFF. The chain employs TRBV7-8 and TRBJ1-1, with TRBD1 identical over 11 bases. The CDR3 runs to 16 residues. Per germline, CDR1 SGHVS and CDR2 FQNEAQ. J lost 4 bases, V lost 5 bases, and 9 bases had no gene match.